The 27 T cell receptor beta chains given below trace back to one sample, sequenced in a study of cytomegalovirus exposure and HLA in healthy donors. PCR involved 60 Vbeta and 13 Jbeta primers. Libraries were prepared by immunoSEQ multiplex PCR; TCRdb keeps only in-frame clonotypes and omits some of them. The sample has 200,000 or so clones, and its top ten clones hold approximately 0.74%. Input material: PBMCs. The origin of the receptors is a boy younger than 18 in good health and CMV-seronegative.

The rearrangement uses TRBV6-1 and TRBJ1-2; D gene uncertain. This CDR3 has 13 amino acids. Germline values: CDR1 MNHNS, CDR2 SASEGT. The V gene lost 1 base and the J gene lost 8 bases, with 11 bases spanning the gap. Here the CDR3 reads CASSEGLFGGYTF. In nucleotides, the CDR3 is TGTGCCAGCAGTGAAGGATTGTTCGGGGGCTACACCTTC.

The chain combines TRBV12-5 with TRBJ1-2, with D hard to call. V lost 5 bases and J lost 6, with 16 bases in between. Germline values: CDR1 LGHNT, CDR2 FRNRAP. The CDR3 extends over 14 amino acids. The CDR3 here is CASGRERDWDGYTF. DNA of the CDR3: TGTGCTAGTGGTCGGGAGAGGGATTGGGATGGCTACACCTTC.

This sequence joins TRBV9 and TRBJ1-3; the D gene is possibly TRBD1 (5 bases). Germline loops: CDR1 SGDLS, CDR2 YYNGEE. The V gene lost 4 bases and the J gene lost 8 bases, with 19 bases spanning the gap. The CDR3 has 15 amino acids. In DNA, the CDR3 is TGTGCCAGCAGCTCGGGACTCCAAAGGCGGGACACCATATATTTT. Residues: CASSSGLQRRDTIYF.

J is TRBJ1-2 and V is TRBV9, with no clear D. This CDR3 is 14 amino acids long. The germline gives CDR1 SGDLS, CDR2 YYNGEE. V lost 0 bases, J lost 0 bases, and 6 bases lay in between. In DNA form, the CDR3 reads TGTGCCAGCAGCGTAGGGCAATCTAACTATGGCTACACCTTC. Encoded protein: CASSVGQSNYGYTF.

The CDR3 sequence: CASSLSDRSYGYTF. Written as DNA, the CDR3 is TGTGCCAGCAGTTTATCGGACAGAAGCTATGGCTACACCTTC. The chain is built from TRBV28 and TRBJ1-2; D is possibly TRBD1 (6 bases). Per germline, CDR1 MDHEN and CDR2 SYDVKM. Trimming took off 1 base at V and 4 bases at J, with 10 bases between the two ends. The CDR3 extends over 14 amino acids.

The J gene is TRBJ2-7, the V gene TRBV4-2; 10 bases fit TRBD2. The CDR3 runs to 15 residues. V lost 6 bases, J lost 0 bases, and 5 bases stayed unmatched. Germline V gene sequence: CDR1 LGHNA, CDR2 YNFKEQ. This CDR3 is CASSTGLAVSYEQYF. CDR3 coding DNA: TGTGCCAGCAGTACCGGACTAGCGGTCTCCTACGAGCAGTACTTC.

J is TRBJ2-5 and V is TRBV7-9; 10 nucleotides align to TRBD2. CDR1 and CDR2 (germline): SEHNR, FQNEAQ (reference sequence). The CDR3 contains 16 residues. The trim removed 4 bases at V and 5 bases at J, leaving 10 bases unmatched. CDR3 residues: CASSSLGTSAHETQYF. The CDR3 coding sequence is TGTGCCAGCAGCTCATTAGGGACTAGCGCACATGAGACCCAGTACTTC.

This chain connects TRBV30 to TRBJ2-3; possible D gene TRBD2, 6 bases. The CDR3 covers 15 residues. V lost 3 bases and J 0 bases, leaving 13 bases between the germline ends. The germline CDR1 and CDR2 sequences are GTSNPN and SVGIG (reference sequence). CDR3 DNA sequence: TGTGCCTGGAGATTTAAAGGGACTAGCACAGATACGCAGTATTTT. Amino acid sequence: CAWRFKGTSTDTQYF.

The chain recombines TRBV15 with TRBJ1-2; 8 bases fit TRBD1. This CDR3 has 17 residues. Per germline, CDR1 LNHNV and CDR2 YYDKDF (reference sequence). V shed 0 bases, J shed 4 bases, and the junction held 10 bases outside the gene matches. The CDR3 is CATSRDSQGARVYGYTF. Written as DNA, the CDR3 is TGTGCCACCAGCAGAGATTCTCAGGGGGCGCGAGTCTATGGCTACACCTTC.

The gene calls are TRBV6-1 and TRBJ1-1, with 8 positions matching TRBD1. The CDR3 is 14 residues long. Germline V gives CDR1 MNHNS, CDR2 SASEGT. Trimming cost V 7 bases and J 4 bases; bases outside gene matches: 8. The CDR3 loop reads CASTRDRTVTEAFF. CDR3 nucleotide sequence: TGTGCCAGCACCCGGGACAGGACGGTCACTGAAGCTTTCTTT.

This sequence joins TRBV5-1 and TRBJ2-7; D is perhaps TRBD1 (6 bases). The germline CDR1 and CDR2 sequences are SGHRS and YFSETQ. The germline V and J ends were trimmed by 6 bases and 5 bases, with 18 bases remaining between them. This CDR3 is 14 amino acids long. The CDR3 loop is CASNLQGIGDEQYF. The CDR3 bases are TGCGCCAGCAACTTACAGGGAATTGGCGACGAGCAGTACTTC.

The V and J genes are TRBV6-5 and TRBJ2-5, with D possibly TRBD2 on 5 matching bases. CDR3 size: 15 residues. V was shortened by 1 base and J by 5 bases, with 14 bases between the two germline ends. CDR1 MNHEY and CDR2 SVGAGI come from the germline V gene. CDR3 loop: CASSYFGRRSETQYF. DNA of the CDR3: TGTGCCAGCAGTTACTTCGGAAGGAGGTCGGAGACCCAGTACTTC.

The chain couples TRBV5-1 to TRBJ2-7; 13 bases fit TRBD2. The CDR3 covers 18 residues. With 6 bases clipped from V and 4 bases from J, the junction kept 16 bases outside the gene matches. CDR1 and CDR2 (germline): SGHRS, YFSETQ. The CDR3: CASTRHGLAGDIVYEQYF. CDR3 nucleotide sequence: TGCGCCAGCACGAGACACGGACTAGCGGGGGACATCGTTTACGAGCAGTACTTC.

The chain employs TRBV2 and TRBJ2-1; weak D call: TRBD2 (7 bases). Germline assignment: CDR1 SNHLY and CDR2 FYNNEI. V gave up 8 bases and J gave up 6 bases, with 23 bases separating them. The length of the CDR3 is 16 residues. The CDR3 here is CASPKGGSRGSNEQFF. Here the CDR3 DNA reads TGTGCCAGCCCCAAGGGGGGGTCGAGGGGTAGCAATGAGCAGTTCTTC.

The chain uses TRBV28 and TRBJ1-1; 7 nucleotides align to TRBD1. V lost 1 base and J lost 0; bases outside the gene matches: 5. Germline assignment: CDR1 MDHEN and CDR2 SYDVKM. The CDR3 loop spans 16 amino acids. The CDR3 nucleotides read TGTGCCAGCAGTTTATTAGGGGGCGGGTTGAACACTGAAGCTTTCTTT. It codes for CASSLLGGGLNTEAFF.

The chain combines TRBV13 with TRBJ2-7; no firm D call. V was clipped by 4 bases and J by 3 bases, with 4 bases between them. The CDR3 runs 11 residues. The germline CDR1 and CDR2 sequences are PRHDT and FYEKMQ (reference sequence). CDR3 nucleotide sequence: TGTGCCAGCAGCTACGGCTACGAGCAGTACTTC. Its translation: CASSYGYEQYF.

The V gene is TRBV27, the J gene TRBJ1-1; D call uncertain. The V gene lost 5 bases and the J gene lost 6 bases, with 13 bases spanning the gap. CDR3 size: 13 residues. Germline loops: CDR1 MNHEY, CDR2 SMNVEV (reference sequence). In DNA, the CDR3 is TGTGCCAGCAGTCCAATCGGGGTTCCTGAAGCTTTCTTT. This encodes CASSPIGVPEAFF.

The CDR3 DNA follows: TGTGCCAGCAGCCCCGCAGGCGGGGGCACCTACGAGCAGTACTTC. Residues: CASSPAGGGTYEQYF. The gene calls are TRBV7-3 and TRBJ2-7; a possible D gene is TRBD2 (7 bases). Per the germline V gene, CDR1 is SGHTA and CDR2 is FQGTGA. The CDR3 sequence is 15 residues long. V dropped 5 bases and J dropped 2 bases, with 16 bases sitting between them.

The chain combines TRBV7-9 with TRBJ1-1; D is uncertain. CDR3 size: 12 residues. CDR1 and CDR2 from the germline V gene are SEHNR and FQNEAQ (reference sequence). V lost 5 bases, J lost 11 bases, and 15 bases lay in between. The CDR3 nucleotides are TGTGCCAGCAGCCCCGGAGCGGTTGGGGCTTTCTTT. Protein sequence: CASSPGAVGAFF.

The chain links TRBV18 to TRBJ2-7; 7 nucleotides agree with TRBD1. Germline V gives CDR1 KGHSH, CDR2 LQKENI. Trimming removed 4 bases from V and 6 bases from J; junction bases left unmatched: 9. The CDR3 contains 14 residues. The CDR3 nucleotides read TGTGCCAGCTCACTTACTGGACAGGCGCCCGAGCAGTACTTC. Protein: CASSLTGQAPEQYF.

J is TRBJ2-7 and V is TRBV7-6, with a tentative D call TRBD2 (5 bases). V was cut by 5 bases and J by 2 bases, with 22 bases left in between. The CDR3 spans 17 residues. Looked up from germline, CDR1 is SGHVS and CDR2 is FNYEAQ. CDR3 amino acids: CASSAQSGSQLAYEQYF. CDR3 nucleotides: TGTGCCAGCAGCGCCCAGTCGGGAAGTCAGCTCGCCTACGAGCAGTACTTC.

The chain couples TRBV6-5 to TRBJ1-1; a possible D gene is TRBD1 (6 bases). The CDR3 spans 14 residues. V was cut by 6 bases and J by 0 bases, with 11 bases left in between. CDR1 and CDR2 from the germline V gene are MNHEY and SVGAGI. CDR3 loop: CASSHRDVNTEAFF. CDR3 bases: TGTGCCAGCAGCCACAGGGATGTGAACACTGAAGCTTTCTTT.

The CDR3: CASSLDPGSYNEQFF. In nucleotides, the CDR3 is TGTGCCAGCAGCCTAGACCCGGGCTCCTACAATGAGCAGTTCTTC. The gene calls are TRBV9 and TRBJ2-1; no definite D call. Trimming removed 4 bases at V and 0 bases at J, with 11 bases between. The CDR3 consists of 15 residues. Per the germline V gene, CDR1 is SGDLS and CDR2 is YYNGEE.

V usage is TRBV28 and J usage is TRBJ1-1; 7 bases are shared with TRBD1. Germline values: CDR1 MDHEN, CDR2 SYDVKM. V was pared by 3 bases and J by 6 bases, with 7 bases of the junction left unmatched. The CDR3 loop spans 14 amino acids. In DNA, the CDR3 is TGTGCCAGCAGTTTGCCAGGGGGTTCTCCTGAAGCTTTCTTT. Protein sequence: CASSLPGGSPEAFF.

The chain has TRBV11-2 and TRBJ2-1; tentatively, D is TRBD2 (6 bases). Germline V CDR1 and CDR2: SGHAT, FQNNGV. Trimming shortened V by 5 bases and J by 8 bases, and 13 bases separated the two germline ends. CDR3 length: 13 amino acids. The CDR3 protein is CASSASGGYEQFF. DNA for the CDR3: TGTGCCAGCAGCGCCTCCGGGGGTTATGAGCAGTTCTTC.

This chain links TRBV7-9 with TRBJ2-1, with D unresolved. V was cut by 7 bases and J by 0 bases, with 10 bases left in between. The germline V gene encodes CDR1 SEHNR and CDR2 FQNEAQ (reference sequence). The CDR3 is made up of 14 amino acids. The CDR3 nucleotides are TGTGCCAGCACCCTTACGAGCTCCTACAATGAGCAGTTCTTC. The encoded protein is CASTLTSSYNEQFF.

The chain recombines TRBV2 with TRBJ2-1; D possibly corresponds to TRBD2 (5 bases). The CDR3 runs to 10 residues. Trimming took 8 bases from V and 9 from J, leaving 8 bases between them. From germline, CDR1 is SNHLY and CDR2 FYNNEI. The CDR3 bases are TGTGCCAGCGGAGAGGGTGAGCAGTTCTTC. It encodes CASGEGEQFF.